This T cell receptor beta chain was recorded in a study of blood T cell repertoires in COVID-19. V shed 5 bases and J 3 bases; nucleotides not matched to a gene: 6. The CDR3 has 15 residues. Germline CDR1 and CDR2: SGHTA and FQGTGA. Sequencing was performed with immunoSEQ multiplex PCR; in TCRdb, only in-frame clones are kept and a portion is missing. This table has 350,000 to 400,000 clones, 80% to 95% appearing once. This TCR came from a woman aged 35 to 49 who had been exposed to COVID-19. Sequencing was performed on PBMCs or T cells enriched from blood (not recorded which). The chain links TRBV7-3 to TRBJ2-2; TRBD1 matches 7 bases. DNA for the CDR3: TGTGCCAGCAGCCCCGGGACAGCCTACACCGGGGAGCTGTTTTTT. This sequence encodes CASSPGTAYTGELFF.